This TCR beta chain was observed in a study of cytomegalovirus exposure and HLA in healthy donors. Study findings and constraints: Most TCR sequences were seen very rarely across donors, but some public TCRs occurred in many. The authors confirmed in vitro that a few CMV-associated chains were specific for CMV antigens.

The assay was immunoSEQ multiplex PCR, and TCRdb's table has in-frame clones only and misses some. The sample has roughly 43,000 clones, 90% to 95% seen once. With respect to this clone: Its target is unknown.

Sample: PBMCs. This receptor was taken from a woman younger than 35 in good health and CMV-seronegative.

CDR3 DNA sequence: TGTGCCAGCAGCTATCCAGCGGGAGAAGTAACCGGGGAGCTGTTTTTT. This translates into CASSYPAGEVTGELFF. This chain connects TRBV11-3 to TRBJ2-2; the match to TRBD2 covers 8 bases. The CDR3 is 16 residues long. The V segment lost 4 bases and the J segment 5 bases; nucleotides outside the gene matches: 9. CDR1 is SGHNT, CDR2 YENEEA, per germline.